Following are 22 T cell receptor beta chains from one sample sequenced in a study of T cell responses to AZD1222 COVID-19 vaccine. Sequencing was performed with immunoSEQ multiplex PCR; in TCRdb, only in-frame clones are kept and a portion is missing. The sample includes some 170,000 clones, more than 80% of them seen just once. The starting material was peripheral blood, obtained on day 0 of AZD1222 vaccination. These receptor sequences come from an adult in good health.

The chain links TRBV5-1 to TRBJ1-2; unclear D gene. Germline assignment: CDR1 SGHRS and CDR2 YFSETQ. This CDR3 is built from 15 residues. The ends were cut back, 2 bases at V and 1 base at J, with 12 bases in the middle. DNA for the CDR3: TGCGCCAGCAGCTTCTCCCTTCAGAATAACTATGGCTACACCTTC. It encodes CASSFSLQNNYGYTF.

The chain carries TRBV2 and TRBJ2-3; TRBD2 might be the D (5 bases). The V gene's germline CDR1 is SNHLY and CDR2 FYNNEI. This CDR3 region has 15 residues. Trimming shortened V by 2 bases and J by 1 base, and 10 bases separated the two germline ends. The CDR3 region is CASSEQARGTDTQYF. The CDR3 DNA sequence: TGTGCCAGCAGTGAACAAGCGAGGGGCACAGATACGCAGTATTTT.

The chain has TRBV7-2 and TRBJ2-7, with a possible D match to TRBD2 (5 bases). Germline V gene data show CDR1 as SGHTA and CDR2 as FQGNSA. V lost 5 bases, J lost 3 bases, and 17 bases lay in between. The CDR3 runs to 15 residues. Here the CDR3 reads CASSQTGLAIYEQYF. The CDR3 DNA reads TGTGCCAGCAGCCAAACCGGGCTAGCAATCTACGAGCAGTACTTC.

The V and J genes are TRBV5-1 and TRBJ2-7, with TRBD2 identical over 9 bases. Germline CDR1 SGHRS, CDR2 YFSETQ. V lost 7 bases to trimming and J lost 1 base; unmatched junction nucleotides: 12. The CDR3 spans 16 residues. CDR3 sequence reads: CASGGGLAGSSYEQYF. CDR3 DNA sequence: TGCGCCAGCGGGGGAGGGCTAGCGGGATCTTCCTACGAGCAGTACTTC.

V usage is TRBV6-5 and J usage is TRBJ2-7, with 8 nucleotides matching TRBD1. The CDR3 sequence is 14 residues long. V dropped 4 bases and J dropped 5; count of bases not matched to a gene: 7. Germline CDR1 MNHEY, CDR2 SVGAGI. CDR3 coding DNA: TGTGCCAGCAGTTCGGGACAGGCCGTCCACGAGCAGTACTTC. This sequence encodes CASSSGQAVHEQYF.

The V call is TRBV2, the J call TRBJ2-1; 9 bases match TRBD2. Germline CDR1 reads SNHLY; CDR2 reads FYNNEI. V shed 7 bases and J 2 bases; nucleotides not matched to a gene: 9. The length of the CDR3 is 16 residues. The CDR3 loop is CASTEVAGAAYNEQFF. The CDR3 region has the DNA TGTGCCAGCACCGAGGTAGCGGGAGCCGCCTACAATGAGCAGTTCTTC.

The chain carries TRBV28 and TRBJ1-2, with 8 bases fitting TRBD1. The J segment lost 7 bases and the V segment lost 2 bases, leaving 9 bases of the junction unmatched. This CDR3 has 15 residues. CDR1 is MDHEN, CDR2 SYDVKM, per germline. CDR3 sequence: CASSLGQGAEGGYTF. For the CDR3, the DNA is TGTGCCAGCAGTTTAGGGCAGGGGGCAGAAGGTGGCTACACCTTC.

This chain joins TRBV5-1 and TRBJ2-7, with D perhaps TRBD2 (6 bases). Germline CDR1 and CDR2: SGHRS and YFSETQ. The CDR3 consists of 16 residues. The V gene lost 2 bases and the J gene lost 2 bases, with 17 bases spanning the gap. DNA of the CDR3: TGCGCCAGCAGCTTTTCCCCGTTCCTAGCGACCTACGAGCAGTACTTC. This translates into CASSFSPFLATYEQYF.

V is TRBV5-6 and J is TRBJ2-1; 7 nucleotides match TRBD2. The length of the CDR3 is 15 residues. The J segment lost 7 bases and the V segment lost 4 bases, leaving 11 bases of the junction unmatched. Germline lookup yields CDR1 SGHDT and CDR2 YYEEEE. CDR3 in DNA: TGTGCCAGCAGCCTTGGCGGATTTAGCGGGAATGAGCAGTTCTTC. Amino acid sequence: CASSLGGFSGNEQFF.

The chain couples TRBV7-9 to TRBJ2-2; no definite D call. From germline, CDR1 is SEHNR and CDR2 FQNEAQ (reference sequence). CDR3 length: 13 amino acids. V dropped 1 base and J dropped 5 bases, with 5 bases sitting between them. The chain's CDR3 is CASSLDRTGELFF. The CDR3 coding sequence is TGTGCCAGCAGCTTAGATAGGACCGGGGAGCTGTTTTTT. The full variable domain, with the rest looked up from reference TRBV7-9 and TRBJ2-2, is DTGVSQNPRHKITKRGQNVTFRCDPISEHNRLYWYRQTLGQGPEFLTYFQNEAQLEKSRLLSDRFSAERPKGSFSTLEIQRTEQGDSAMYLCASSLDRTGELFFGEGSRLTVL.

The chain combines TRBV5-1 with TRBJ1-5; D is ambiguous. The germline gives CDR1 SGHRS, CDR2 YFSETQ. The CDR3 is 11 residues long. The V end was cut by 2 bases, the J end by 6 bases, with 3 bases between. DNA of the CDR3: TGCGCCAGCAGCTTCGGTCAGCCCCAGCATTTT. It is translated as CASSFGQPQHF.

The genes are TRBV4-1 and TRBJ2-3; D is undetermined. Germline V gene data show CDR1 as MGHRA and CDR2 as YSYEKL. The CDR3 covers 12 residues. V lost 2 bases, J lost 6 bases, and 6 bases lay in between. The CDR3 sequence is CASSQMIDTQYF. The CDR3 nucleotides read TGCGCCAGCAGCCAAATGATCGATACGCAGTATTTT.

The V and J genes are TRBV5-5 and TRBJ2-5; the D gene is possibly TRBD1 (6 bases). This CDR3 has 14 residues. V dropped 4 bases and J dropped 7 bases, with 17 bases sitting between them. Germline V lookup: CDR1 SGHKS, CDR2 YYEKEE (reference sequence). The CDR3, as DNA: TGTGCCAGCAGCATGGGGGACACCCGAGGGACCCAGTACTTC. Translation gives CASSMGDTRGTQYF.

The chain links TRBV6-5 to TRBJ2-7, with D perhaps matching TRBD1 (6 bases). In germline, CDR1 is MNHEY, CDR2 SVGAGI. The V gene lost 2 bases and the J gene lost 2 bases, with 10 bases spanning the gap. The CDR3 loop spans 14 amino acids. In DNA form, the CDR3 reads TGTGCCAGCAGTTACACCGGACAGACCTACGAGCAGTACTTC. Translating it yields CASSYTGQTYEQYF.

This clone was counted only a few times. The chain uses TRBV29-1 and TRBJ1-1; no clear D gene. The V gene's germline CDR1 is SQVTM and CDR2 ANQGSEA. V lost 4 bases, J lost 3 bases, and 12 bases lay in between. The CDR3 sequence is 13 residues long. The CDR3 nucleotides read TGCAGCGTTGCGACCGGCACGGACACTGAAGCTTTCTTT. This gives the protein CSVATGTDTEAFF.

In its sample, this clone was seen a few times. J is TRBJ1-4 and V is TRBV30; possibly TRBD1 for D (6 bases). This CDR3 contains 14 residues. Between the trimmed V and J ends, which lost 2 bases and 8 bases, there was a span of 15 bases. The germline gives CDR1 GTSNPN, CDR2 SVGIG (reference sequence). CDR3 loop: CAWSKQGVKEKLFF. Here the CDR3 DNA reads TGTGCCTGGAGTAAACAGGGAGTTAAAGAAAAACTGTTTTTT.

This clone was found once. The chain combines TRBV7-9 with TRBJ1-4, with 8 bases lining up with TRBD1. CDR3 length equals 14 residues. Trimming at V came to 6 bases and at J to 7 bases, leaving 7 bases not matched to a gene. Germline-derived CDR1 and CDR2 are SEHNR and FQNEAQ (reference sequence). The CDR3 protein is CASRPGGESEKLFF. CDR3 DNA sequence: TGTGCCAGCAGGCCAGGGGGCGAAAGTGAAAAACTGTTTTTT.

This clone was counted once. This chain connects TRBV2 to TRBJ2-1; 11 bases fit TRBD2. This CDR3 comprises 15 residues. Germline-derived CDR1 and CDR2 are SNHLY and FYNNEI. J lost 6 bases, V lost 3 bases, and 4 bases had no gene match. CDR3 nucleotides: TGTGCCAGCAGTGAGTATAGCGGGAGGGCCAATGAGCAGTTCTTC. It is translated as CASSEYSGRANEQFF.

CDR3 bases: TGCGCCAGCAGCCTTAGCGGATTCTCCTACAATGAGCAGTTCTTC. Protein: CASSLSGFSYNEQFF. This chain joins TRBV5-1 and TRBJ2-1, with D possibly matching TRBD2 (6 bases). Trimming stripped 4 bases from V and 0 bases from J, with 11 bases between. CDR1 and CDR2 from the germline V gene are SGHRS and YFSETQ. The CDR3 consists of 15 residues.

The chain couples TRBV30 to TRBJ1-1, with D possibly matching TRBD1 (5 bases). The CDR3 has 15 amino acids. V gave up 2 bases and J gave up 3 bases, with 16 bases separating them. The V gene's germline CDR1 is GTSNPN and CDR2 SVGIG (reference sequence). The CDR3 nucleotides are TGTGCCTGGAGTCCGGACACCCCCGGGGACACTGAAGCTTTCTTT. It yields the protein CAWSPDTPGDTEAFF.

The chain combines TRBV6-5 with TRBJ2-1; D gene ambiguous. V lost 0 bases and J 3 bases, leaving 9 bases between the germline ends. CDR1 MNHEY and CDR2 SVGAGI come from the germline V gene. This CDR3 region has 15 residues. CDR3 sequence reads: CASSYSRAGYNEQFF. For the CDR3, the DNA is TGTGCCAGCAGTTACTCAAGGGCCGGCTACAATGAGCAGTTCTTC.

V usage is TRBV6-6 and J usage is TRBJ2-1; weak D call: TRBD1 (6 bases). The germline V gene encodes CDR1 MNHNY and CDR2 SVGAGI (reference sequence). The CDR3 is 13 residues long. V was clipped by 6 bases and J by 2 bases, with 8 bases between them. This CDR3 is CASRRGTYNEQFF. DNA for the CDR3: TGTGCCAGCAGAAGGGGGACCTACAATGAGCAGTTCTTC.